These 22 T cell receptor beta chains share one sample of origin, sequenced in a study of response to subunit inactivated influenza vaccine. TCRdb analysed the RT-PCR reads with MiXCR anew, one entry per CDR3 protein. The sample carries around 530,000 distinct CDR3 sequences, 16% recorded once. The sample in question was CD4+ T cells sorted from PBMCs, obtained around 2 years after vaccination. These receptors were collected from a man aged 50-75 years who received an inactivated influenza vaccine.

The chain combines TRBV20-1 with TRBJ2-3; D possibly corresponds to TRBD1 (5 bases). The CDR3 loop spans 13 amino acids. CDR1 is DFQATT, CDR2 SNEGSKA, per germline (reference sequence). V shed 0 bases and J shed 10 bases, with 14 bases lying between them. The CDR3 DNA reads TGCAGTGCTAGAGATCTAGGGGAACTTGCGCAGTATTTT. It translates to CSARDLGELAQYF.

This clonotype has just a few counts. Written as DNA, the CDR3 is TGTGCCAGCAGTTCGACCACAGGGTTCAGGGGCTACACCTTC. Its translation is CASSSTTGFRGYTF. This chain joins TRBV12-3 or TRBV12-4 and TRBJ1-2; D possibly corresponds to TRBD1 (6 bases). This CDR3 has 14 amino acids. V was pared by 4 bases and J by 8 bases, with 17 bases between.

The chain couples TRBV4-3 to TRBJ2-3, with 10 bases fitting TRBD2. The CDR3 loop spans 17 amino acids. In germline, CDR1 is LGHNA, CDR2 YSLEER. The ends lost 6 bases at V and 3 bases at J; junction bases unmatched: 12. CDR3 region: CASRPTLAGVATDTQYF. The CDR3 DNA reads TGCGCCAGCAGGCCCACCCTAGCGGGAGTTGCGACAGATACGCAGTATTTT.

V is TRBV20-1 and J is TRBJ2-1; D possibly corresponds to TRBD1 (5 bases). Germline CDR1 reads DFQATT; CDR2 reads SNEGSKA (reference sequence). This CDR3 is built from 16 residues. V was cut by 6 bases and J by 9 bases, with 27 bases left in between. CDR3 region: CSADPTNKHRSIEQFF. CDR3 coding DNA: TGCAGTGCCGACCCGACAAATAAACACAGGAGTATTGAGCAGTTCTTC.

V gene TRBV20-1 combines with J gene TRBJ2-5; 9 bases fit TRBD1. The CDR3 length is 13 residues. The trim removed 6 bases at V and 4 bases at J, leaving 6 bases unmatched. The germline V gene encodes CDR1 DFQATT and CDR2 SNEGSKA (reference sequence). The CDR3 coding sequence is TGCAGTGCCCCGGGACAGGGAATAGAGACCCAGTACTTC. It yields the protein CSAPGQGIETQYF.

This clonotype occurred a few times. The CDR3 bases are TGTGCCAGCAAGGGTGCTAACTATGGCTACACCTTC. Translating it yields CASKGANYGYTF. The rearrangement uses TRBV6-2 or TRBV6-3 and TRBJ1-2; D is uncertain. CDR3 length: 12 amino acids. V was trimmed by 7 bases and J by 0 bases, leaving 6 bases between them. The germline CDR1 and CDR2 sequences are MNHEY and SVGEGT.

The CDR3 loop reads CSARDPSRDQPQHF. CDR3 coding DNA: TGCAGTGCTAGAGATCCGTCTCGGGATCAGCCCCAGCATTTT. The chain couples TRBV20-1 to TRBJ1-5; D gene unclear. Germline V gene sequence: CDR1 DFQATT, CDR2 SNEGSKA (reference sequence). This CDR3 has 14 amino acids. V was pared by 0 bases and J by 5 bases, with 11 bases between.

This clonotype was detected only a few times. This chain uses TRBV20-1 with TRBJ2-3; no reliable D call. There are 10 residues in the CDR3. Germline CDR1 DFQATT, CDR2 SNEGSKA (reference sequence). V gave up 8 bases and J gave up 7 bases, with 10 bases separating them. As DNA, the CDR3 is TGCAGTCCATCCCACCATACGCAGTATTTT. Encoded protein: CSPSHHTQYF.

This clonotype was counted a few times. The chain employs TRBV4-3 and TRBJ2-1, with D perhaps TRBD2 (6 bases). Trimming pared 4 bases from V and 0 bases from J, leaving 19 bases between. Per germline, CDR1 LGHNA and CDR2 YSLEER. CDR3 length: 18 residues. The CDR3 reads CASSLLLQRVSSYNEQFF. CDR3 bases: TGCGCCAGCAGCCTACTTCTACAGCGGGTAAGCTCCTACAATGAGCAGTTCTTC.

This clonotype showed up just a few times. CDR3 sequence: CASSLLAGSSYEQYF. The CDR3 coding sequence is TGTGCCAGCAGCTTACTAGCGGGAAGCTCCTACGAGCAGTACTTC. The rearrangement links TRBV7-3 to TRBJ2-7; 9 bases are a match to TRBD2. The length of the CDR3 is 15 residues. The trim removed 2 bases at V and 0 bases at J, leaving 2 bases unmatched. Per germline, CDR1 SGHTA and CDR2 FQGTGA.

This clonotype was detected only once. Its ends do not fully match the called genes, so a read error is possible. The chain employs TRBV2 and TRBJ2-1, with D hard to call. Germline lookup yields CDR1 SNHLY and CDR2 FYNNEI. The CDR3 loop spans 15 amino acids. The CDR3 protein is CVSSLGSSSYNEQFF. The CDR3 DNA reads TGTGTCAGCAGTCTGGGGTCTAGCTCCTACAATGAGCAGTTCTTC.

This clonotype showed up just a few times. The chain uses TRBV7-9 and TRBJ2-2; D is ambiguous. The CDR3 length is 17 residues. Germline values: CDR1 SEHNR, CDR2 FQNEAQ (reference sequence). V lost 2 bases, J lost 6 bases, and 19 bases lay in between. The CDR3 nucleotides read TGTGCCAGCAGCTTACCCCCAGGATCTCAAGACGCCGGGGAGCTGTTTTTT. This sequence encodes CASSLPPGSQDAGELFF.

V and J are TRBV6-5 and TRBJ2-3; D not certain. V lost 4 bases to trimming and J lost 0 bases, with 14 bases between them. Germline V CDR1 and CDR2: MNHEY, SVGAGI. This CDR3 is built from 16 residues. CDR3 coding DNA: TGTGCCAGCAGTTCCAATGGGGTTTCTAGCACAGATACGCAGTATTTT. Protein product: CASSSNGVSSTDTQYF.

This chain uses TRBV29-1 with TRBJ2-3; perhaps D is TRBD1 or TRBD2 (6 bases each). The CDR3 sequence is 12 residues long. Per germline, CDR1 SQVTM and CDR2 ANQGSEA. The germline V and J ends were trimmed by 7 bases and 2 bases, with 10 bases remaining between them. The CDR3 DNA follows: TGCAGCGCGGGGGCCTCCACAGATACGCAGTATTTT. Translated, it gives CSAGASTDTQYF.

This clonotype appeared a few times. The conserved final phenylalanine or tryptophan is absent from the CDR3, which likely points to a read error. This chain joins TRBV3-1 and TRBJ2-7, with TRBD2 matching over 8 bases. V trimming: 5 bases; J trimming: 2 bases; junction bases outside the gene matches: 8. Germline loops: CDR1 LGHDT, CDR2 YNNKEL (reference sequence). The CDR3 contains 15 residues. In DNA, the CDR3 is TGTGCCAGCAGCATCAACGTAGCGGGGCCCTACGAGCAGTACTCC. Protein: CASSINVAGPYEQYS.

This clonotype came up many times. The chain carries TRBV9 and TRBJ2-1; a possible D gene is TRBD1 (5 bases). The CDR3 contains 14 residues. Deletions cut 0 bases from V and 5 bases from J, with 9 bases between. Looked up from germline, CDR1 is SGDLS and CDR2 is YYNGEE. DNA for the CDR3: TGTGCCAGCAGCGTAGATACAGGAAACAATGAGCAGTTCTTC. It translates to CASSVDTGNNEQFF.

The V call is TRBV4-2, the J call TRBJ1-2; maybe TRBD1 (5 bases). The CDR3 totals 13 residues. V dropped 0 bases and J dropped 7 bases, with 9 bases sitting between them. Germline V gene data show CDR1 as LGHNA and CDR2 as YNFKEQ. The CDR3 bases are TGTGCCAGCAGCCAAGATCAGGGCTTTGGCTACACCTTC. Amino acids: CASSQDQGFGYTF.

This clonotype has more than one count but fewer than ten. V is TRBV7-2 and J is TRBJ2-7; 9 bases fit TRBD1. The CDR3 contains 16 residues. Germline V gene data show CDR1 as SGHTA and CDR2 as FQGNSA. V lost 4 bases to trimming and J lost 4 bases; unmatched junction nucleotides: 11. Written as DNA, the CDR3 is TGTGCCAGCAGCTCCACGGGCGGGACAGGGTTGTACGAGCAGTACTTC. Translating gives CASSSTGGTGLYEQYF.

This clonotype was seen only a few times. The V gene is TRBV24-1, the J gene TRBJ2-1, with D perhaps TRBD1 or TRBD2 (5 bases each). V lost 9 bases and J lost 6, with 11 bases in between. CDR3 length: 12 amino acids. CDR1 is KGHDR, CDR2 SFDVKD, per germline. The CDR3 region has the DNA TGTGCCACCCGGGGCATATCCAATGAGCAGTTCTTC. Amino acid sequence: CATRGISNEQFF.

The genes are TRBV6-2 or TRBV6-3 and TRBJ2-2; D is uncertain. Per the germline V gene, CDR1 is MNHEY and CDR2 is SVGEGT. V dropped 4 bases and J dropped 6 bases, with 9 bases sitting between them. The length of the CDR3 is 13 residues. CDR3 amino acids: CASSCVTSGELFF. CDR3 bases: TGTGCCAGCAGTTGCGTAACCTCCGGGGAGCTGTTTTTT.

A few counts support this clonotype. V gene TRBV12-3 or TRBV12-4 combines with J gene TRBJ2-3; D perhaps matches TRBD1 (5 bases). V was cut by 3 bases and J by 4 bases, with 14 bases left in between. CDR3 length: 15 residues. The CDR3 DNA reads TGTGCCAGCAGTTTTTGGACAAGCAGAGCAGATACGCAGTATTTT. This encodes CASSFWTSRADTQYF.

J is TRBJ1-2 and V is TRBV5-8; 8 bases line up with TRBD1. J was trimmed by 6 bases and V by 4 bases; bases with no gene match: 8. This CDR3 contains 14 residues. Per germline, CDR1 SGHTS and CDR2 YDEGEE. The CDR3 nucleotides read TGTGCCAGCAGCCCTAAGGACAGGGAGGATGGCTACACCTTC. Translation gives CASSPKDREDGYTF.